The present T cell receptor (beta chain) was sequenced within a study of T cells in Graves' hyperthyroidism and ophthalmopathy. This clonotype was recorded many times. Its matching antigen is unknown. Amplification yielded TCR beta CDR3 regions, with RNA transcripts as the source. When the TCR CDR3 underwent first-round RT-PCR, the HTBI primer set was used. TCRdb re-called the multiplex PCR reads through MiXCR, storing one row per CDR3 protein. The table shows 250,000 to 350,000 distinct CDR3 sequences, with over 15% occurring only once. The germline gives CDR1 SGHRS, CDR2 YFSETQ. V was clipped by 2 bases and J by 5 bases; unmatched bases: 8. There are 15 residues in the CDR3. Findings and caveats of the study: A 13 V-J model separated ophthalmopathy from stable hyperthyroidism.

The sequencing input was blood. This chain uses TRBV5-1 with TRBJ2-7, with 9 bases aligning to TRBD1. The source is a woman aged 60-70 years with Graves' ophthalmopathy. The CDR3 DNA is TGCGCCAGCAGCTTTACCCCGGGACAGGGTAACGAGCAGTACTTC. Translating it yields CASSFTPGQGNEQYF.